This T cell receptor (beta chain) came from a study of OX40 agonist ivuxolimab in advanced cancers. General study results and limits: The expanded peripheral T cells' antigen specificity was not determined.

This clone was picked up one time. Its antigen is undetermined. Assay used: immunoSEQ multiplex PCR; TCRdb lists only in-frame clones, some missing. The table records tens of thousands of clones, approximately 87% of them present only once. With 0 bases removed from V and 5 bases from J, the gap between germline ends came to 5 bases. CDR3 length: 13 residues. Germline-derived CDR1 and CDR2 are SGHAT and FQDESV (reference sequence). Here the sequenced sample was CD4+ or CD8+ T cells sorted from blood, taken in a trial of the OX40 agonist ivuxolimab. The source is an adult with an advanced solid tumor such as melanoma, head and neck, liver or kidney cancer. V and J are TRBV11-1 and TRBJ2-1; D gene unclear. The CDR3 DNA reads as TGTGCCAGCAGCTTAGCGGAGAACAATGAGCAGTTCTTC. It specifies CASSLAENNEQFF.